This paragraph covers one T cell receptor (beta chain) sequence. This sample is part of a study of T cell changes during pregnancy in multiple sclerosis. The method was immunoSEQ multiplex PCR; TCRdb's version includes in-frame clones alone and lacks a portion of them. Of about 100,000 clones in the sample, over 80% are singletons; the top ten hold less than 2%. The CDR3 has 16 amino acids. Trimming took 0 bases from V and 7 from J, leaving 15 bases between them. Germline lookup yields CDR1 LNHNV and CDR2 YYDKDF (reference sequence). This sample comprised peripheral blood, obtained after pregnancy. The TCR sequence derives from a female donor with multiple sclerosis, enrolled in a pregnancy study. The chain has TRBV15 and TRBJ1-4; D gene uncertain. The CDR3, as DNA: TGTGCCACCAGCAGAGATCGATCGGGGAGCGGTGAAAAACTGTTTTTT. As protein: CATSRDRSGSGEKLFF.